This T cell receptor beta chain comes out of a study of CXCR3-negative and CXCR3-positive naive CD8 T cells. 5' RACE that incorporated UMI labels was used to prepare the TRB cDNA libraries. Using the 5' RACE reads, TCRdb records one entry per CDR3 protein without DNA. Its table lists around 47,000 distinct CDR3 sequences. About this clonotype itself: The antigen is unknown.

Study observations and caveats: Relative to memory CD8+ cells, whose diversity was much lower, both naive subsets had comparably high diversity.

Per the germline V gene, CDR1 is SGHNT and CDR2 is YYREEE (reference sequence). The CDR3 consists of 13 residues. This TCR derives from a human donor in good health. Some clones in this sample may be carry-over from other donors' samples. The chain combines TRBV5-4 with TRBJ1-2; without DNA, the TCRdb call of TRBD1 cannot be checked. The sample comprised memory CD8+ T cells from blood. This CDR3 is CASSRWTDYGYTF.